This T cell receptor (beta chain) was observed in a study of T-cell memory formation after mild COVID-19. Trimming cost V 4 bases and J 0 bases, with 16 bases left between them. CDR1 is LGHNA and CDR2 is YNFKEQ in the germline V gene. This CDR3 has 17 residues. This clonotype was recorded at least ten times. TCRdb ran MiXCR on the 5' RACE reads and lists one entry per CDR3 protein. The sample has 310,000 or so distinct CDR3 sequences, approximately 15% seen once. The sequence derives from a man younger than 35 who had mild COVID-19 (a few samples of this study predate the infection). Cell type and time point are not known. The sequenced sample was PBMCs or a T cell subset sorted from them (not recorded which). The V call is TRBV4-2, the J call TRBJ2-4; a weak D match, TRBD1 (5 bases). This CDR3 is CASSPLTDSLAKNIQYF. The CDR3, as DNA: TGTGCCAGCAGCCCCCTCACCGACAGCTTAGCCAAAAACATTCAGTACTTC.